These 10 T cell receptor beta chains came from one sample sequenced in a study of T cells in Graves' hyperthyroidism and ophthalmopathy. Researchers took RNA transcripts and amplified the TCR beta CDR3 regions from them. When the TCR CDR3 underwent first-round RT-PCR, the HTBI primer set was used. From the multiplex PCR reads, TCRdb called clonotypes with MiXCR, one entry per CDR3 protein. The table records some 800,000 distinct CDR3 sequences, around 38% of them present only once. The specimen was blood. These receptors all stem from a man aged 18 to 30 with Graves' hyperthyroidism.

This clonotype has a handful of counts. V usage is TRBV6-1 and J usage is TRBJ1-1; D perhaps matches TRBD1 (5 bases). V was cut by 7 bases and J by 0 bases, with 12 bases left in between. CDR1 MNHNS and CDR2 SASEGT come from the germline V gene. The CDR3 covers 14 residues. This CDR3 is CASIAGTMNTEAFF. The DNA for the CDR3 is TGTGCCAGCATCGCCGGGACCATGAACACTGAAGCTTTCTTT.

This clonotype has just one count. Given a much more abundant clone one base away, this may be a read error. The genes are TRBV7-2 and TRBJ1-1; no firm D call. The CDR3 is made up of 14 amino acids. The germline CDR1 and CDR2 sequences are SGHTA and FQGNSA. CDR3 protein: CASSLAGLYTEALF. The DNA of the CDR3 is TGTGCCAGCAGCTTAGCTGGCCTTTATACTGAAGCTCTCTTT.

This clonotype was counted many times. An end of the junction differs from the germline gene, which may be a read error. V gene TRBV7-7 combines with J gene TRBJ2-5; 8 bases match TRBD2. CDR3 length equals 15 residues. Per germline, CDR1 SSHAT and CDR2 FNYEAQ (reference sequence). CDR3 bases: TGTGCTAGCAGCTTAGCGGCTAGCGGGTACGAGACCCAGTACTTC. Residues: CASSLAASGYETQYF.

Comments on this clonotype: The junction shows a germline mismatch at one end, possibly a read error. This sequence joins TRBV29-1 and TRBJ2-7; D gene ambiguous. The CDR3 loop spans 15 amino acids. Germline CDR1 reads SQVTM; CDR2 reads ANQGSEA. The CDR3 loop is CSVEFGQTRSYEQCF. As DNA, the CDR3 is TGCAGCGTTGAATTCGGGCAGACGAGATCCTACGAGCAGTGCTTC.

This clonotype was counted a few times. The V gene is TRBV7-6, the J gene TRBJ1-5; D might be TRBD1 (5 bases). The CDR3 loop spans 15 amino acids. Trimming shortened V by 4 bases and J by 2 bases, and 12 bases separated the two germline ends. Germline loops: CDR1 SGHVS, CDR2 FNYEAQ. This CDR3 is CASSWGSGGNQPQHF. For the CDR3, the DNA is TGTGCCAGCAGCTGGGGCTCGGGGGGCAATCAGCCCCAGCATTTT.

The genes are TRBV29-1 and TRBJ1-1; unclear D gene. Germline V gives CDR1 SQVTM, CDR2 ANQGSEA. The CDR3 consists of 11 residues. The CDR3 here is CSQTVNTEAFF. The CDR3 DNA reads as TGCAGTCAGACCGTGAACACTGAAGCTTTCTTT.

This clonotype was detected ten times or more. The CDR3 loop is CSVGRLQGAIETQYF. CDR3 DNA sequence: TGCAGCGTTGGTCGTCTTCAGGGGGCGATTGAGACCCAGTACTTC. The chain recombines TRBV29-1 with TRBJ2-5; TRBD1 matches at 8 bases. V shed 4 bases, J shed 5 bases, and the junction held 12 bases outside the gene matches. CDR3 size: 15 residues. The germline V gene has CDR1 SQVTM and CDR2 ANQGSEA. Variable domain in full (rest from reference TRBV29-1 and TRBJ2-5): SAVISQKPSRDICQRGTSLTIQCQVDSQVTMMFWYRQQPGQSLTLIATANQGSEATYESGFVIDKFPISRPNLTFSTLTVSNMSPEDSSIYLCSVGRLQGAIETQYFGPGTRLLVL.

This rearrangement joins TRBV10-3 to TRBJ1-6; 8 bases line up with TRBD1. V trimming: 7 bases; J trimming: 8 bases; junction bases outside the gene matches: 13. The CDR3 is 16 residues long. Looked up from germline, CDR1 is ENHRY and CDR2 is SYGVKD. This CDR3 reads CAIKAGEQGVHSPLHF. Here the CDR3 DNA reads TGTGCCATCAAGGCGGGTGAACAGGGGGTACATTCACCCCTCCACTTT.

This chain connects TRBV19 to TRBJ2-5, with D perhaps given as TRBD1 or TRBD2 (5 bases each). From germline, CDR1 is LNHDA and CDR2 SQIVND (reference sequence). The CDR3 is 15 residues long. V was trimmed by 5 bases and J by 0 bases, leaving 13 bases between them. CDR3 amino acids: CASSARGIHQETQYF. In nucleotides, the CDR3 is TGTGCCAGTAGTGCCCGGGGCATCCACCAAGAGACCCAGTACTTC.

Concerning this clonotype: At one of its ends the junction is not consistent with the germline gene, which may arise from a read error. The chain has TRBV6-6 and TRBJ1-5; weak D call: TRBD1 (5 bases). This CDR3 has 11 residues. Germline CDR1 is MNHNY and CDR2 is SVGAGI (reference sequence). CDR3 residues: CAISDRGTRHF. The CDR3, as DNA: TGTGCCATCAGTGATCGGGGGACCCGGCATTTT.